These 16 T cell receptor beta chains originate from one sample sequenced in a study of CD8 T cells in ankylosing spondylitis. Each CDR3 protein is one row after TCRdb ran MiXCR on the 5' RACE reads. This sample has 150,000 to 200,000 distinct CDR3 sequences, with roughly 13% found just once. Sequencing used blood, either unsorted or a sorted T cell fraction (not recorded which). The origin of the receptors is a female donor with ankylosing spondylitis or in good health (not recorded which).

This clonotype was counted a few times. The chain carries TRBV19 and TRBJ1-5, with TRBD1 as a possible D gene (5 bases). With 4 bases removed from V and 9 bases from J, the gap between germline ends came to 13 bases. There are 13 residues in the CDR3. Germline-derived CDR1 and CDR2 are LNHDA and SQIVND (reference sequence). CDR3 in amino acids: CASSTQGYRPQHF. The DNA for the CDR3 is TGTGCCAGTAGTACTCAGGGATATCGGCCCCAGCATTTT.

This clonotype was counted between two and nine times. The V gene is TRBV7-2, the J gene TRBJ2-7, with TRBD1 as a possible D gene (6 bases). The CDR3 runs to 15 residues. Germline assignment: CDR1 SGHTA and CDR2 FQGNSA. V dropped 5 bases and J dropped 3 bases, with 17 bases sitting between them. The CDR3 spells CASSRNSIQGYEQYF. DNA of the CDR3: TGTGCCAGCAGCCGTAACTCTATACAGGGCTACGAGCAGTACTTC.

This clonotype was seen only a few times. The chain couples TRBV12-3 or TRBV12-4 to TRBJ2-7, with 10 bases that match TRBD2. This CDR3 comprises 14 residues. V shed 4 bases, J shed 5 bases, and the junction held 5 bases outside the gene matches. CDR3 region: CASSSLAGDHEQYF. DNA of the CDR3: TGTGCCAGCAGTTCCCTAGCGGGAGACCACGAGCAGTACTTC.

This clonotype has ten or more counts. The chain uses TRBV6-2 or TRBV6-3 and TRBJ1-2; TRBD1 might be the D (5 bases). Germline V gives CDR1 MNHEY, CDR2 SVGEGT. The CDR3 totals 14 residues. Trimming took 7 bases from V and 4 from J, leaving 16 bases between them. CDR3 DNA: TGTGCCAGCACCGACAGTGTGGAAACCTATGGCTACACCTTC. It specifies CASTDSVETYGYTF.

The chain links TRBV12-3 or TRBV12-4 to TRBJ1-5; D call uncertain. Trimming cost V 8 bases and J 9 bases, with 23 bases left between them. The CDR3 is made up of 15 amino acids. This CDR3 is CASGDYRIDQRPQHF. CDR3 nucleotide sequence: TGTGCCAGCGGTGACTATAGAATTGATCAAAGGCCCCAGCATTTT.

This clonotype has ten or more counts. This chain connects TRBV12-3 or TRBV12-4 to TRBJ2-7; 8 bases align to TRBD1. This CDR3 contains 16 residues. Trimming took 4 bases from V and 3 from J; bases not matched to a gene: 11. CDR3: CASSSRFGTGHYEQYF. The CDR3 DNA follows: TGTGCCAGCAGTTCCCGGTTTGGGACAGGTCACTACGAGCAGTACTTC.

This clonotype was detected many times. The chain is built from TRBV29-1 and TRBJ2-1, with 8 positions matching TRBD1. J lost 12 bases, V lost 5 bases, and 15 bases had no gene match. The CDR3 length is 14 residues. Germline V lookup: CDR1 SQVTM, CDR2 ANQGSEA. This chain's CDR3 is CSVQTGTGGLLQFF. CDR3 nucleotide sequence: TGCAGCGTTCAAACCGGGACAGGAGGGCTACTGCAGTTCTTC.

The gene calls are TRBV18 and TRBJ2-5, with D hard to call. V lost 3 bases, J lost 5 bases, and 13 bases lay in between. This CDR3 region has 14 residues. CDR1 is KGHSH, CDR2 LQKENI, per germline. Here the CDR3 reads CASSPKPLGETQYF. DNA for the CDR3: TGTGCCAGCTCACCGAAACCCTTAGGGGAGACCCAGTACTTC.

Ten or more counts support this clonotype. This chain joins TRBV20-1 and TRBJ2-1, with D possibly matching TRBD2 (6 bases). Per germline, CDR1 DFQATT and CDR2 SNEGSKA (reference sequence). Trimming took off 0 bases at V and 1 base at J, with 13 bases between the two ends. This CDR3 contains 16 residues. CDR3 protein: CSARDFQRVSYNEQFF. DNA of the CDR3: TGCAGTGCTAGAGATTTTCAGCGGGTATCCTACAATGAGCAGTTCTTC.

This clonotype was counted only a few times. The chain links TRBV5-1 to TRBJ2-1, with 7 bases that match TRBD2. Germline trimming cut 3 bases from V and 3 bases from J; bases unmatched to any gene: 9. The germline V gene encodes CDR1 SGHRS and CDR2 YFSETQ. CDR3 length equals 16 residues. Written as DNA, the CDR3 is TGCGCCAGCAGCTCCGGCGCTGGCGGGAGCTACAATGAGCAGTTCTTC. This gives the protein CASSSGAGGSYNEQFF.

This clonotype was observed at least ten times. The CDR3 DNA reads TGCAGTGCTGAGGACGGCACCTACGAGCAGTACTTC. This encodes CSAEDGTYEQYF. The chain has TRBV20-1 and TRBJ2-7; D ambiguous. In germline, CDR1 is DFQATT, CDR2 SNEGSKA (reference sequence). CDR3 length equals 12 residues. Trimming left V 5 bases short and J 2 bases short, with 10 bases between.

The CDR3 DNA is TGCAGCGTTAAAGCAGTGAACACTGAAGCTTTCTTT. It is translated as CSVKAVNTEAFF. The chain carries TRBV29-1 and TRBJ1-1; D is unresolved. V was pared by 5 bases and J by 0 bases, with 7 bases between. The CDR3 runs to 12 residues. From germline, CDR1 is SQVTM and CDR2 ANQGSEA.

Of note for this clonotype: One end of the junction does not line up with germline, which may come from a read error. The V and J genes are TRBV2 and TRBJ1-5; 8 positions agree with TRBD1. Germline V CDR1 and CDR2: SNHLY, FYNNEI. The CDR3 runs 13 residues. CDR3 sequence reads: CAGRTGNSQPQHF. Here the CDR3 DNA reads TGTGCCGGCAGGACAGGGAACAGTCAGCCCCAGCATTTT.

This clonotype was counted ten times or more. The V call is TRBV7-2, the J call TRBJ1-2, with TRBD1 identical over 8 bases. Germline lookup yields CDR1 SGHTA and CDR2 FQGNSA. The CDR3 loop spans 15 amino acids. V lost 5 bases and J lost 8; bases outside the gene matches: 13. This CDR3 reads CASSPSLGQGDGYTF. The CDR3 DNA follows: TGTGCCAGCAGCCCCAGCCTTGGACAGGGTGACGGCTACACCTTC.

This clonotype was recorded many times. This chain connects TRBV4-1 to TRBJ1-2, with 9 positions matching TRBD1. CDR3 length: 14 residues. Germline trimming cut 0 bases from V and 5 bases from J; bases unmatched to any gene: 1. From germline, CDR1 is MGHRA and CDR2 YSYEKL. The CDR3 DNA reads as TGCGCCAGCAGCCAAGAGACAGGGGGTTATGGCTACACCTTC. It encodes CASSQETGGYGYTF.

Of note for this clonotype: A clone one base away is much larger, so this may be a read error. The chain joins TRBV12-3 or TRBV12-4 to TRBJ2-5; D is ambiguous. The CDR3 contains 13 residues. This CDR3 reads CTSSFHLEETQYF. The CDR3 nucleotides are TGTACCAGCAGTTTTCACCTGGAAGAGACCCAGTACTTC.